Listed here are 23 T cell receptor beta chains from one sample, sequenced in a study of PD-1 blockade in mismatch repair-deficient tumors. Only in-frame clones appear in the TCRdb table, and some are missing; sequencing was by immunoSEQ multiplex PCR. The table lists 120,000 or so clones, roughly nine tenths of them singletons. Sequencing used peripheral blood, obtained 44 weeks after starting pembrolizumab. The receptors shown here come from an adult with mismatch repair-deficient cancer.

The rearrangement links TRBV19 to TRBJ2-1; 7 nucleotides align to TRBD1. The CDR3 is 21 amino acids. J was trimmed by 0 bases and V by 5 bases; bases with no gene match: 22. Germline V lookup: CDR1 LNHDA, CDR2 SQIVND (reference sequence). CDR3 loop: CASSGFPFPDTGVGSYNEQFF. The CDR3 DNA reads as TGTGCCAGTAGTGGCTTCCCATTTCCAGACACAGGGGTGGGCTCCTACAATGAGCAGTTCTTC.

V gene TRBV30 combines with J gene TRBJ2-7; weak D call: TRBD1 (5 bases). The length of the CDR3 is 17 residues. V lost 2 bases and J lost 1, with 21 bases in between. CDR1 GTSNPN and CDR2 SVGIG come from the germline V gene (reference sequence). This chain's CDR3 is CAWSQEGVRWGSYEQYF. The CDR3 DNA sequence: TGTGCCTGGAGTCAGGAAGGGGTTCGGTGGGGATCCTACGAGCAGTACTTC.

This chain connects TRBV19 to TRBJ2-3; TRBD1 agrees at 10 bases. The germline V gene has CDR1 LNHDA and CDR2 SQIVND (reference sequence). Germline trimming cut 3 bases from V and 5 bases from J; bases unmatched to any gene: 5. CDR3 length: 15 residues. The CDR3 region is CASSMRQGAGDTQYF. Here the CDR3 DNA reads TGTGCCAGTAGTATGAGACAGGGGGCAGGAGATACGCAGTATTTT.

The chain links TRBV6-6 to TRBJ2-1, with TRBD2 matching 11 bases. Germline V lookup: CDR1 MNHNY, CDR2 SVGAGI (reference sequence). After removal of 4 bases from V and 8 bases from J, the junction contained 1 base not matched to a gene. The CDR3 contains 13 residues. The CDR3 bases are TGTGCCAGCAGTTTACTAGCGGGAGATGAGCAGTTCTTC. It translates to CASSLLAGDEQFF.

This chain links TRBV4-1 with TRBJ2-2; 12 bases are a match to TRBD2. The V segment lost 1 base and the J segment 0 bases; nucleotides outside the gene matches: 9. This CDR3 is built from 20 residues. Germline V CDR1 and CDR2: MGHRA, YSYEKL. The CDR3 nucleotides are TGCGCCAGCAGCCAAGTTGAGGTGACTAGCGGGAGTACGAACACCGGGGAGCTGTTTTTT. Protein: CASSQVEVTSGSTNTGELFF.

The V gene is TRBV4-1, the J gene TRBJ2-1; a possible D gene is TRBD2 (5 bases). CDR1 is MGHRA and CDR2 is YSYEKL in the germline V gene. The CDR3 sequence is 15 residues long. V was cut by 0 bases and J by 6 bases, with 12 bases left in between. The CDR3 bases are TGCGCCAGCAGCCAAGATCCCCTGGGAGTCAATGAGCAGTTCTTC. It codes for CASSQDPLGVNEQFF.

The chain uses TRBV19 and TRBJ2-7; D is perhaps TRBD1 (5 bases). The CDR3 covers 14 residues. The V end was cut by 3 bases, the J end by 3 bases, with 12 bases between. Germline assignment: CDR1 LNHDA and CDR2 SQIVND (reference sequence). As DNA, the CDR3 is TGTGCCAGTAGTATTTCGGACAATTTCTACGAGCAGTACTTC. As protein: CASSISDNFYEQYF.

The J gene is TRBJ1-3, the V gene TRBV15, with TRBD1 as a possible D gene (5 bases). The CDR3 runs to 18 residues. The germline V and J ends were trimmed by 5 bases and 0 bases, with 20 bases remaining between them. Looked up from germline, CDR1 is LNHNV and CDR2 is YYDKDF (reference sequence). CDR3 sequence: CATSLPLVSGHSGNTIYF. The CDR3 bases are TGTGCCACCAGCCTACCACTGGTTTCAGGGCACTCTGGAAACACCATATATTTT.

The rearrangement uses TRBV6-5 and TRBJ1-5; 7 bases map to TRBD1. The CDR3 extends over 13 amino acids. The germline V gene has CDR1 MNHEY and CDR2 SVGAGI. The junction had 4 bases not matched to a gene; V was cut back by 7 bases and J by 4 bases. CDR3 coding DNA: TGTGCCAGCACCCGGGACAGAAATCAGCCCCAGCATTTT. Residues: CASTRDRNQPQHF.

The CDR3 bases are TGTGCCAGCAGCCCCCGGAGAGTCTACAATGAGCAGTTCTTC. Translation gives CASSPRRVYNEQFF. The chain recombines TRBV28 with TRBJ2-1; no firm D call. The CDR3 length is 14 residues. CDR1 and CDR2 from the germline V gene are MDHEN and SYDVKM. The germline V and J ends were trimmed by 6 bases and 3 bases, with 12 bases remaining between them.

The V gene is TRBV7-9, the J gene TRBJ2-1; 7 bases match TRBD2. This CDR3 is 18 amino acids long. The V and J ends lost 4 bases and 2 bases, in that order; junction bases with no gene match: 14. The germline CDR1 and CDR2 sequences are SEHNR and FQNEAQ (reference sequence). DNA for the CDR3: TGTGCCAGCAGCTATGAAGCGGGAACTGGAGTACCCTACAATGAGCAGTTCTTC. As protein: CASSYEAGTGVPYNEQFF.

This clone was picked up one time. This sequence joins TRBV30 and TRBJ2-1; D ambiguous. This CDR3 has 11 amino acids. V shed 6 bases and J shed 7 bases, with 10 bases lying between them. Germline CDR1 and CDR2: GTSNPN and SVGIG (reference sequence). The CDR3 is CACSGVNEQFF. The CDR3 DNA reads TGTGCCTGTTCGGGCGTGAATGAGCAGTTCTTC.

The CDR3 DNA follows: TGTGCCAGCAGCCCGAAGACTAGCGGAGCACCTTACAATGAGCAGTTCTTC. Amino acids: CASSPKTSGAPYNEQFF. V and J are TRBV7-8 and TRBJ2-1; 9 nucleotides agree with TRBD2. V trimming: 5 bases; J trimming: 4 bases; junction bases outside the gene matches: 12. From germline, CDR1 is SGHVS and CDR2 FQNEAQ. The CDR3 length is 17 residues. The full variable domain, with the rest looked up from reference TRBV7-8 and TRBJ2-1, is GAGVSQSPRYKVAKRGQDVALRCDPISGHVSLFWYQQALGQGPEFLTYFQNEAQLDKSGLPSDRFFAERPEGSVSTLKIQRTQQEDSAVYLCASSPKTSGAPYNEQFFGPGTRLTVL.

The chain joins TRBV6-5 to TRBJ1-1; TRBD1 matches at 7 bases. The germline V gene encodes CDR1 MNHEY and CDR2 SVGAGI. Germline trimming cut 2 bases from V and 4 bases from J; bases unmatched to any gene: 4. The CDR3 runs to 14 residues. CDR3 loop: CASSYDRVGTEAFF. The CDR3 DNA is TGTGCCAGCAGTTACGACAGGGTCGGCACTGAAGCTTTCTTT.

The chain uses TRBV14 and TRBJ2-7; TRBD1 or TRBD2 may be the D gene (5 bases each). CDR3 length equals 14 residues. CDR1 and CDR2 from the germline V gene are SGHDN and FVKESK. The germline V and J ends were trimmed by 3 bases and 0 bases, with 9 bases remaining between them. CDR3 sequence (DNA): TGTGCCAGCAGCCAGGCTGGGACCTCCTACGAGCAGTACTTC. Translated, it gives CASSQAGTSYEQYF.

A word on this clone: Other DNA sequences in this sample translate to the same CDR3. This chain links TRBV9 with TRBJ2-7; the match to TRBD1 covers 7 bases. The CDR3 has 14 amino acids. V dropped 0 bases and J dropped 4; count of bases not matched to a gene: 4. Germline CDR1 and CDR2: SGDLS and YYNGEE. CDR3 residues: CASSVGTGVYEQYF. The CDR3 bases are TGTGCCAGCAGCGTAGGTACAGGGGTGTACGAGCAGTACTTC.

The chain uses TRBV5-4 and TRBJ2-5; a weak D match, TRBD2 (6 bases). Per germline, CDR1 SGHNT and CDR2 YYREEE (reference sequence). V was pared by 5 bases and J by 1 base, with 9 bases between. The CDR3 contains 13 residues. CDR3 in DNA: TGTGCCAGCAGTATGGGGGGCCAAGAGACCCAGTACTTC. Translation: CASSMGGQETQYF.

V and J are TRBV9 and TRBJ2-5; D may match TRBD1 or TRBD2 (5 bases each). The germline V and J ends were trimmed by 0 bases and 5 bases, with 8 bases remaining between them. Germline V gene data show CDR1 as SGDLS and CDR2 as YYNGEE. The CDR3 is 13 residues long. The CDR3 sequence: CASSVGGVETQYF. The CDR3 DNA sequence: TGTGCCAGCAGCGTAGGAGGGGTGGAGACCCAGTACTTC.

This rearrangement joins TRBV27 to TRBJ2-3; D ambiguous. Germline V gene data show CDR1 as MNHEY and CDR2 as SMNVEV (reference sequence). This CDR3 region has 14 residues. V was shortened by 2 bases and J by 7 bases, with 13 bases between the two germline ends. The CDR3 region is CASSLNMERNTQYF. CDR3 sequence (DNA): TGTGCCAGCAGTTTAAACATGGAGAGGAATACGCAGTATTTT.

This chain joins TRBV7-9 and TRBJ2-1, with 8 bases lining up with TRBD2. CDR1 is SEHNR, CDR2 FQNEAQ, per germline (reference sequence). V lost 1 base and J lost 15; bases outside the gene matches: 2. This CDR3 is built from 11 residues. The CDR3 protein is CASSLGAGVFF. DNA of the CDR3: TGTGCCAGCAGCTTAGGAGCGGGAGTGTTCTTC. Full variable domain (missing parts from reference TRBV7-9 and TRBJ2-1): DTGVSQNPRHKITKRGQNVTFRCDPISEHNRLYWYRQTLGQGPEFLTYFQNEAQLEKSRLLSDRFSAERPKGSFSTLEIQRTEQGDSAMYLCASSLGAGVFFGPGTRLTVL.

This chain joins TRBV27 and TRBJ1-5; D remains ambiguous. Germline V gene lookup returns CDR1 MNHEY and CDR2 SMNVEV (reference sequence). The length of the CDR3 is 14 residues. Between the trimmed V and J ends, which lost 4 bases and 0 bases, there was a span of 7 bases. CDR3 region: CASSSFDSNQPQHF. CDR3 bases: TGTGCCAGCAGTTCCTTTGATAGCAATCAGCCCCAGCATTTT.

J is TRBJ2-7 and V is TRBV4-3; D is unresolved. The CDR3 is made up of 13 amino acids. The V gene lost 0 bases and the J gene lost 6 bases, with 9 bases spanning the gap. CDR1 and CDR2 from the germline V gene are LGHNA and YSLEER. CDR3 DNA: TGCGCCAGCAGCCAAGATGGGTATCGCGAGCAGTACTTC. Protein product: CASSQDGYREQYF.

The rearrangement joins TRBV28 to TRBJ2-7; tentatively, D is TRBD2 (6 bases). Trimming pared 3 bases from V and 1 base from J, leaving 13 bases between. The CDR3 contains 15 residues. Per germline, CDR1 MDHEN and CDR2 SYDVKM. This CDR3 reads CASSFGGIASYEQYF. CDR3 sequence (DNA): TGTGCCAGCAGTTTCGGCGGGATCGCGTCCTACGAGCAGTACTTC.